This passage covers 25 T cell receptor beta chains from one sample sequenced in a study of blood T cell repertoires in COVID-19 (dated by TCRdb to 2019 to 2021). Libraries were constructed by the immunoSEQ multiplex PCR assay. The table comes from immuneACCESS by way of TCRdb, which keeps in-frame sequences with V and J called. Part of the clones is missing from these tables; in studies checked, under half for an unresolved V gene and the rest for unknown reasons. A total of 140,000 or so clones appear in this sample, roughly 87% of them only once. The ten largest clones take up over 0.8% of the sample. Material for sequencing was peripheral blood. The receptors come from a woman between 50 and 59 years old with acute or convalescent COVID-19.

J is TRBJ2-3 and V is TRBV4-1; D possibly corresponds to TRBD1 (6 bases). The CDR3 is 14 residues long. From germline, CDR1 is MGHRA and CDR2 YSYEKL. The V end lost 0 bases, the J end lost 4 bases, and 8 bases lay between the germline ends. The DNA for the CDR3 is TGCGCCAGCAGCCAAGAAGGGGGATCAGATACGCAGTATTTT. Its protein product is CASSQEGGSDTQYF.

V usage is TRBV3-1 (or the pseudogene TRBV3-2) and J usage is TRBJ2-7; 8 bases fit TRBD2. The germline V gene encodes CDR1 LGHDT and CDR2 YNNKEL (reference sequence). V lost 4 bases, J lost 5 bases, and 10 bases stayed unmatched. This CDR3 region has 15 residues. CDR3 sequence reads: CASSREIAGSNEQYF. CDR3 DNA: TGTGCCAGCAGCCGTGAAATAGCGGGGTCCAACGAGCAGTACTTC.

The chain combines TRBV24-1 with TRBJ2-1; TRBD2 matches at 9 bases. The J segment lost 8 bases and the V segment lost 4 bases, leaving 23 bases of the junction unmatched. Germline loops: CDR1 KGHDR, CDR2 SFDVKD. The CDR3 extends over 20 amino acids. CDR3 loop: CATSDRALAGGPGRVDEQFF. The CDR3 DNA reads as TGTGCCACCAGTGACCGCGCTCTCGCGGGGGGGCCGGGTCGGGTCGATGAGCAGTTCTTC.

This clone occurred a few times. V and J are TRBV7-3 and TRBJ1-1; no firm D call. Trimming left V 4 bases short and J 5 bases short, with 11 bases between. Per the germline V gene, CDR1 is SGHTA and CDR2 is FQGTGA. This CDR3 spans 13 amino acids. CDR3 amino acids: CASSSRAETEAFF. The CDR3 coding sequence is TGTGCCAGCAGCTCACGCGCCGAAACTGAAGCTTTCTTT.

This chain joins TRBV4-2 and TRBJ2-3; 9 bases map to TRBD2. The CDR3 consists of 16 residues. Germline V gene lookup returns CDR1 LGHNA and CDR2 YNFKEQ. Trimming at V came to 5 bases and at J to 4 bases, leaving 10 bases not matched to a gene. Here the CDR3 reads CASSKHASGNADTQYF. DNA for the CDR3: TGTGCCAGCAGCAAACACGCTAGCGGGAATGCAGATACGCAGTATTTT.

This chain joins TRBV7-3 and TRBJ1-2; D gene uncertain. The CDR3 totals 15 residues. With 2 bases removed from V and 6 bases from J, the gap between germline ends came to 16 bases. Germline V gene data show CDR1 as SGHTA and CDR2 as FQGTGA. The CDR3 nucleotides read TGTGCCAGCAGCTTAGGTGAAGCCCGGAGCGATGGCTACACCTTC. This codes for CASSLGEARSDGYTF. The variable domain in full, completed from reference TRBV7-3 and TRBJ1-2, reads GAGVSQTPSNKVTEKGKYVELRCDPISGHTALYWYRQSLGQGPEFLIYFQGTGAADDSGLPNDRFFAVRPEGSVSTLKIQRTERGDSAVYLCASSLGEARSDGYTFGSGTRLTVV.

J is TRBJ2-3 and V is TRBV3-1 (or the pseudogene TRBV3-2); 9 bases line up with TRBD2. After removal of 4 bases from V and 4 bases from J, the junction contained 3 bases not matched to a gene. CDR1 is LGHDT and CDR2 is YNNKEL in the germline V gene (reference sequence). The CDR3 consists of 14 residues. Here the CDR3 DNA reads TGTGCCAGCAGCCCCGGACTAGCGTCAGATACGCAGTATTTT. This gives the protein CASSPGLASDTQYF.

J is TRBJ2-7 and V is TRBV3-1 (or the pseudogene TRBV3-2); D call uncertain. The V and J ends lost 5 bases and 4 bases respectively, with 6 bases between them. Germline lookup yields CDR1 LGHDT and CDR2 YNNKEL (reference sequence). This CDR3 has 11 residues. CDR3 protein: CASSVYYEQYF. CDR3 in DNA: TGTGCCAGCAGCGTATATTACGAGCAGTACTTC.

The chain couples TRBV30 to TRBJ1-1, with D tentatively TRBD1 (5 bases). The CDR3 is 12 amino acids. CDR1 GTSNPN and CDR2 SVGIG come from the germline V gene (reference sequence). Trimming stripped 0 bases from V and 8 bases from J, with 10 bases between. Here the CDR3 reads CAWSVNNREAFF. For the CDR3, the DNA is TGTGCCTGGAGTGTTAATAACAGGGAAGCTTTCTTT.

The CDR3 DNA reads TGTGCCAGCAGCACCGGGACTAGCGGGAGATCTGTGCAGTACTTC. This encodes CASSTGTSGRSVQYF. The chain links TRBV11-3 to TRBJ2-7, with 14 bases matching TRBD2. Germline-derived CDR1 and CDR2 are SGHNT and YENEEA. J gave up 9 bases and V 5 bases, and 9 bases lay outside the gene matches. The CDR3 is 15 residues long.

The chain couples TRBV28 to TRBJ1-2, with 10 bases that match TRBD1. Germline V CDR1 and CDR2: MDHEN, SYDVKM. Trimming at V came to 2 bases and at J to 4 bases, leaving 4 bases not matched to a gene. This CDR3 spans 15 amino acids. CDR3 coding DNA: TGTGCCAGCAGTTTACTGACAGGGGGCAGCTATGGCTACACCTTC. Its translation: CASSLLTGGSYGYTF.

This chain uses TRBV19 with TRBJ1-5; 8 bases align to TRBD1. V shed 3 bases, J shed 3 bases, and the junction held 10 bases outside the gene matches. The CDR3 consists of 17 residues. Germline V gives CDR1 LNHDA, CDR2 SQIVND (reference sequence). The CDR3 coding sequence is TGTGCCAGTAGTATTATTACGGGACAGGTTTTCAATCAGCCCCAGCATTTT. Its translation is CASSIITGQVFNQPQHF.

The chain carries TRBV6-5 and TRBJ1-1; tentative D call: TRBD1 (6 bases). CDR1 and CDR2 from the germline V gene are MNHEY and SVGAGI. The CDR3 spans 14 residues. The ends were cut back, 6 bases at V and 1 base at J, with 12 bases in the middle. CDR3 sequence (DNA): TGTGCCAGCAGCACCTGGACAGAGAACACTGAAGCTTTCTTT. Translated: CASSTWTENTEAFF.

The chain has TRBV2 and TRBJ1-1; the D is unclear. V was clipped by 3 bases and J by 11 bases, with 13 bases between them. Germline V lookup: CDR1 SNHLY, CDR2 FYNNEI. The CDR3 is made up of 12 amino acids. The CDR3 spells CASSDLGRAAFF. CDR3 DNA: TGTGCCAGCAGTGATTTAGGGAGGGCCGCTTTCTTT.

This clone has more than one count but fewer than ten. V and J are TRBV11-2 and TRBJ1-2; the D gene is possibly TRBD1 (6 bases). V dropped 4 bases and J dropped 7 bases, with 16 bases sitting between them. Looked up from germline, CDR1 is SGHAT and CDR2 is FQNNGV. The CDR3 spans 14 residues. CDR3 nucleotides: TGTGCCAGCAGCTCAATTCGGGGGGGCTCTGGCTACACCTTC. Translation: CASSSIRGGSGYTF. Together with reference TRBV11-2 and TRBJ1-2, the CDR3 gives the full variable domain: EAGVAQSPRYKIIEKRQSVAFWCNPISGHATLYWYQQILGQGPKLLIQFQNNGVVDDSQLPKDRFSAERLKGVDSTLKIQPAKLEDSAVYLCASSSIRGGSGYTFGSGTRLTVV.

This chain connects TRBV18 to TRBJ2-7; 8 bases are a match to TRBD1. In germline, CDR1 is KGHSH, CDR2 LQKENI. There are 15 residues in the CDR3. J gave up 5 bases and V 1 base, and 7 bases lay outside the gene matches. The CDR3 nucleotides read TGTGCCAGCTCACCACGGACAGGGTCGATGAACGAGCAGTACTTC. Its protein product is CASSPRTGSMNEQYF.

Here the CDR3 DNA reads TGTGCCAGCAGCCAACTCACAGGGTACCACGGGGAGCTGTTTTTT. This codes for CASSQLTGYHGELFF. The chain joins TRBV25-1 to TRBJ2-2; weak D call: TRBD1 (6 bases). Germline V gene lookup returns CDR1 MGHDK and CDR2 SYGVNS. Trimming stripped 6 bases from V and 7 bases from J, with 18 bases between. The CDR3 runs to 15 residues.

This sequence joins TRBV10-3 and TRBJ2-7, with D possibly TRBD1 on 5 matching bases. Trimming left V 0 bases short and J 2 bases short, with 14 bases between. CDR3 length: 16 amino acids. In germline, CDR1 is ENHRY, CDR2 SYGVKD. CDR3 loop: CAISESLGVKTYEQYF. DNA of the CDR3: TGTGCCATCAGTGAGTCCCTAGGGGTGAAAACCTACGAGCAGTACTTC.

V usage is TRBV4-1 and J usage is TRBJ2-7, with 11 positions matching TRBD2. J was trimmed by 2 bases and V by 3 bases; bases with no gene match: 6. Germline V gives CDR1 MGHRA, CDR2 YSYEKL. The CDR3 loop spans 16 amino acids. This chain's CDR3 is CASSQELAGAPYEQYF. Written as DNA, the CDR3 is TGCGCCAGCAGCCAGGAACTAGCGGGGGCCCCCTACGAGCAGTACTTC.

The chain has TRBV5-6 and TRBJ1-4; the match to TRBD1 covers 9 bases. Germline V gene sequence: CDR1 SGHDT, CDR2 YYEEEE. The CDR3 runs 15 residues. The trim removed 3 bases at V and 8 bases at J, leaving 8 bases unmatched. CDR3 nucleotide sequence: TGTGCCAGCAGCTACCGGGGACAGGGCTTCGAAAAACTGTTTTTT. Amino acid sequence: CASSYRGQGFEKLFF.

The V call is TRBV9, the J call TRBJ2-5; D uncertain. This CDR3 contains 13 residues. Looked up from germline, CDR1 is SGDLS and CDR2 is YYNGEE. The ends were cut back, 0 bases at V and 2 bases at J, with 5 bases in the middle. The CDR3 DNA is TGTGCCAGCAGCGTAGCACAACAAGAGACCCAGTACTTC. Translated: CASSVAQQETQYF.

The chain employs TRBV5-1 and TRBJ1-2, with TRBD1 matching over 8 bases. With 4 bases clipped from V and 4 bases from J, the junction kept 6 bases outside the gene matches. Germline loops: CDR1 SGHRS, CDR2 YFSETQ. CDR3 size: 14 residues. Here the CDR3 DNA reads TGCGCCAGCAGCCCGACAGGGGAGGTCTATGGCTACACCTTC. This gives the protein CASSPTGEVYGYTF.

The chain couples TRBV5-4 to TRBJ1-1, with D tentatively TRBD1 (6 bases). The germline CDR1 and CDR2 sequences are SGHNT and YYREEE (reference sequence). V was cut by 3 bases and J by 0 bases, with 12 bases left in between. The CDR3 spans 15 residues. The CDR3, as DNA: TGTGCCAGCAGCTCGCGGACAGAATTGAACACTGAAGCTTTCTTT. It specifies CASSSRTELNTEAFF. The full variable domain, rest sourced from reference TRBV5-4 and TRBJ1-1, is ETGVTQSPTHLIKTRGQQVTLRCSSQSGHNTVSWYQQALGQGPQFIFQYYREEENGRGNFPPRFSGLQFPNYSSELNVNALELDDSALYLCASSSRTELNTEAFFGQGTRLTVV.

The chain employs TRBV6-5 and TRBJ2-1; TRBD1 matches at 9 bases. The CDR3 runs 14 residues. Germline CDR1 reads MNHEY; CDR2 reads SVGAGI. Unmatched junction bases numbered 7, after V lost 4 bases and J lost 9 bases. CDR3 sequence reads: CASSFGTGFVEQFF. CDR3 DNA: TGTGCCAGCAGTTTCGGGACAGGGTTTGTTGAGCAGTTCTTC.

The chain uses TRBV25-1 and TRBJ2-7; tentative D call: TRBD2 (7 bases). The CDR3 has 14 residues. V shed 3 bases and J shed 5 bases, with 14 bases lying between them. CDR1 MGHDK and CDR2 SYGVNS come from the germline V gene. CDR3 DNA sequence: TGTGCCAGCAGTGATGGGGGGGGCCTCCACGAGCAGTACTTC. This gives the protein CASSDGGGLHEQYF.